This TCR beta chain was recorded in a study of blood T cell repertoires in COVID-19. Study-wide context: COVID-19 samples from acute and convalescent phases originated in the United States, Italy and Spain. In each case, the material was cDNA or gDNA derived from T cells, B-cell-depleted T cells, or PBMCs.

This clone was seen only a few times. This CDR3 contains 15 residues. The germline gives CDR1 SEHNR, CDR2 FQNEAQ (reference sequence). Germline trimming cut 1 base from V and 5 bases from J; bases unmatched to any gene: 6. Per the original data handling: Scientists estimated how many nucleated cells there were by amplifying reference gene primers. Sequenced by immunoSEQ multiplex PCR; TCRdb stores in-frame clones only, minus some. That table furnishes V, J and clone size, whereas the DNA furnished D and trimming. The data hold more than 150,000 clones, with roughly four fifths observed a single time. The TCR originated in a woman between 25 and 40 years old with acute or convalescent COVID-19. This chain uses TRBV7-9 with TRBJ2-7; 9 nucleotides agree with TRBD1. The material sequenced was peripheral blood. The CDR3 DNA sequence: TGTGCCAGCAGCTTAGGGGGGACAGGGAGGGACGAGCAGTACTTC. This codes for CASSLGGTGRDEQYF.